The clone carrying this T cell receptor (beta chain) was seen only a few times. Its antigen remains unknown. The CDR3 has 15 amino acids. The V end lost 2 bases, the J end lost 5 bases, and 15 bases lay between the germline ends. Looked up from germline, CDR1 is SGHVS and CDR2 is FNYEAQ. This sample is part of a study of T cell repertoires in cytomegalovirus infection. For the study at large: Public TCR beta signatures provided an indication of both CMV infection and a matching HLA type.

One entry per CDR3 protein, called by TCRdb with MiXCR from the reads. This table has some 920,000 distinct CDR3 sequences, 31% appearing once. Study-level findings and limits: Predominance within the ex vivo response was attributable to HLA-C-restricted CMV-specific TCR beta clonotypes. Based on cumulative public TCR beta family frequency, carriers of CMV plus the relevant HLA were identified.

This TCR was sampled from a human donor in good health (CMV status not recorded). Some clones in this sample may be carry-over from other donors' samples. The V gene is TRBV7-6, the J gene TRBJ2-5; the D call may be TRBD1 or TRBD2 (6 bases each). The material was cultured CD8+ T cells from PBMCs, obtained from culture after CMV antigen stimulation. The CDR3 nucleotides read TGTGCCAGCAGCTTACAGAGGGGGGCCCGGGAGACCCAGTACTTC. Protein: CASSLQRGARETQYF. The whole variable domain, remainder taken from reference TRBV7-6 and TRBJ2-5, is GAGVSQSPRYKVTKRGQDVALRCDPISGHVSLYWYRQALGQGPEFLTYFNYEAQQDKSGLPNDRFSAERPEGSISTLTIQRTEQRDSAMYRCASSLQRGARETQYFGPGTRLLVL.